These T cell receptor beta chains were read from a single sample in a study of identifying expanded T cells in peripheral blood. The method was immunoSEQ multiplex PCR; TCRdb's version includes in-frame clones alone and lacks a portion of them. The sample has around 120,000 clones, 75% to 90% seen once. The sample was blood. The source of these receptors is a person between 18 and 70 years old in good health. Each CDR3 is given with its conserved first and last residue. D genes are given only for firm matches. Clone size is given for some rows only: seen once, a few or many times, or a class if the clone is expanded.

TRBJ2-7	TRBD2	TRBV2	.	TGTGCCAGCAGTGAATTGTCTAGCGGGACGGGCGAGCAGTACTTC	CASSELSSGTGEQYF
TRBJ1-3	.	TRBV4-1	.	TGCGCCAGCAGCCAAGGGCAATACTTCACTGGAAACACCATATATTTT	CASSQGQYFTGNTIYF
TRBJ1-5	TRBD1	TRBV11-2	.	TGTGCCAGCAGCTTAGGTCCCGGGACAGGGAGCAATCAGCCCCAGCATTTT	CASSLGPGTGSNQPQHF
TRBJ2-7	.	TRBV13	.	TGTGCCAGCAGCTTCTGGCAGCCCGAGCAGTACTTC	CASSFWQPEQYF
TRBJ1-1	TRBD1	TRBV9	.	TGTGCCAGCAGCGTAGCGCAGGGGGCAGCGGGTGAAGCTTTCTTT	CASSVAQGAAGEAFF
TRBJ2-7	.	TRBV5-5	.	TGTGCCAGCAGCACCCGGAGGGCGGGGACCTACGAGCAGTACTTC	CASSTRRAGTYEQYF
TRBJ2-7	.	TRBV5-4	.	TGTGCCAGCAGCTTGGCCTTGGACGAGCAGTACTTC	CASSLALDEQYF
TRBJ2-7	TRBD2	TRBV7-2	.	TGTGCCAGCGCCTCGGGGGGAGTCGTGAACGAGCAGTACTTC	CASASGGVVNEQYF
TRBJ2-5	.	TRBV4-1	.	TGCGCCAGCAGCCAAGTCTTCAGCCTAGAGACCCAGTACTTC	CASSQVFSLETQYF
TRBJ2-3	TRBD2	TRBV7-7	.	TGTGCCAGCAGCCCAGGGACTAGCGGATGGACAGATACGCAGTATTTT	CASSPGTSGWTDTQYF
TRBJ2-3	TRBD2	TRBV6-6	.	TGTGCCAGCAGCCGACTAGCGGGGAGCACAGATACGCAGTATTTT	CASSRLAGSTDTQYF
TRBJ2-7	TRBD1	TRBV2	.	TGTGCCAGCAGTGAAGCGACGGGACAGAAGTACGAGCAGTACTTC	CASSEATGQKYEQYF
TRBJ2-7	TRBD1	TRBV7-2	.	TGTGCCAGCAGCTTCGGACAGGGAAATTACGAGCAGTACTTC	CASSFGQGNYEQYF
TRBJ1-2	.	TRBV11-1	.	TGTGCCACCCGCACGCCGGGCACCTATGGCTACACCTTC	CATRTPGTYGYTF
TRBJ1-1	TRBD1	TRBV10-3	.	TGTGCCATCAGTGCCACAGGGGATATTTTTTACGGCACTGAAGCTTTCTTT	CAISATGDIFYGTEAFF
TRBJ1-2	TRBD1	TRBV6-5	.	TGTGCCAGCAGTGCGGCAGGGGGCATGGACTATGGCTACACCTTC	CASSAAGGMDYGYTF
TRBJ1-2	TRBD1	TRBV30	.	TGTGCCTGGGATGTAGGACAGGGTGGAGCTGGCTACACCTTC	CAWDVGQGGAGYTF
TRBJ1-1	.	TRBV7-8	.	TGTGCCAGCAGCTTATATACTATGCAGGGGCCGAACACTGAAGCTTTCTTT	CASSLYTMQGPNTEAFF
TRBJ2-3	.	TRBV5-1	.	TGCGCCAGCAGCTTGGCCTTCGGAGGGGCGTGGGGCACAGATACGCAGTATTTT	CASSLAFGGAWGTDTQYF
TRBJ2-7	.	TRBV27	.	TGTGCCAGCGGCAACTACGAGCAGTACTTC	CASGNYEQYF
TRBJ2-1	.	TRBV7-2	.	TGTGCCAGCAGACCCTCCGACAGGTACTCCTACAATGAGCAGTTCTTC	CASRPSDRYSYNEQFF
TRBJ1-1	.	TRBV7-2	.	TGTGCCAGCAGCTTAGTGTCGGGAGGACCCTCGAACACTGAAGCTTTCTTT	CASSLVSGGPSNTEAFF
TRBJ1-1	.	TRBV21-1	.	TGTGCCAGCAGCGAACCGGGACAGGGGGCTTGGATCACTGAAGCTTTCTTT	CASSEPGQGAWITEAFF
TRBJ1-5	.	TRBV7-6	.	TGTGCCAGCAGCTTAGTAGGGGGTGGGCAGCCCCAGCATTTT	CASSLVGGGQPQHF
TRBJ2-2	TRBD2	TRBV15	few	TGTGCCACCAGCAGAGATTATGCGACTAGCATGGGCACCGGGGAGCTGTTTTTT	CATSRDYATSMGTGELFF
TRBJ1-1	.	TRBV7-9	.	TGTGCCAGCAGCCCCGCCGTCAGACAGAACACTGAAGCTTTCTTT	CASSPAVRQNTEAFF
TRBJ1-6	.	TRBV6-5	.	TGTGCCAGCAGCCTTTCTGAGGGTCATAATTCACCCCTCCACTTT	CASSLSEGHNSPLHF
TRBJ2-3	.	TRBV27	.	TGTGCCAGCAGCAGATCCCAGTCGGTCGGCACAGATACGCAGTATTTT	CASSRSQSVGTDTQYF
TRBJ1-1	.	TRBV4-3	once	TGCGCCAGCAGCCAAGATACGGGGGCCACTGAAGCTTTCTTT	CASSQDTGATEAFF
TRBJ1-5	TRBD1	TRBV7-9	.	TGTGCCAGCAGCAAGGACAGGGATCAGCCCCAGCATTTT	CASSKDRDQPQHF
TRBJ2-7	.	TRBV7-9	.	TGTGCCAGCAGCTTGACCATCGGCGGGCAGTACTTC	CASSLTIGGQYF
TRBJ2-2	.	TRBV5-1	.	TGCGCCAGCAGCTTGGAGGTCCGCGGGGAGCTGTTTTTT	CASSLEVRGELFF
TRBJ2-3	.	TRBV19	.	TGTGCCAGTAGTGTTTACCGTGGGGCCGCAGATACGCAGTATTTT	CASSVYRGAADTQYF
TRBJ1-1	TRBD1	TRBV6-6	once	TGTGCCAGCAGTCCCAGACAGGGCTCCATGAACACTGAAGCTTTCTTT	CASSPRQGSMNTEAFF
TRBJ2-7	TRBD1	TRBV19	once	TGTGCCAGTAGTACCGCACCGGGACAGGGCTACGAGCAGTACTTC	CASSTAPGQGYEQYF
TRBJ2-1	.	TRBV4-2	.	TGTGCCAGCAGCCCCATCGGGGACAATGAGCAGTTCTTC	CASSPIGDNEQFF
TRBJ1-1	.	TRBV20-1	.	TGCAGTGTTCCGAGGGGCACTGAAGCTTTCTTT	CSVPRGTEAFF
TRBJ2-1	.	TRBV7-2	.	TGTGCCAGCAGCTTAATGATCGGGAATGAGCAGTTCTTC	CASSLMIGNEQFF
TRBJ2-5	.	TRBV4-3	.	TGCGCCAGCAGCCTAGGAGAGACCCAGTACTTC	CASSLGETQYF
TRBJ2-7	.	TRBV2	.	TGTGCCAGCACAGGGGACTCCTACGAGCAGTACTTC	CASTGDSYEQYF
TRBJ2-4	.	TRBV28	once	TGTGCCAGCAGTTTGCCGGGGACAGCCAAAAACATTCAGTACTTC	CASSLPGTAKNIQYF
TRBJ2-5	TRBD2	TRBV7-9	.	TGTGCCAGCAGCCGAGGGACTAGCGGGGGGTACCAAGAGACCCAGTACTTC	CASSRGTSGGYQETQYF
TRBJ1-3	.	TRBV23-1	.	TGCGCCATAATACAAGGAAAGCCCTCTGGAAACACCATATATTTT	CAIIQGKPSGNTIYF
TRBJ1-5	.	TRBV6-6	.	TGTGCCAGCAGTCCCCAACCAGGGGGCAATCAGCCCCAGCATTTT	CASSPQPGGNQPQHF
TRBJ1-5	.	TRBV7-8	.	TGTGCCAGCAGCTTTTCCCCCAATCAGCCCCAGCATTTT	CASSFSPNQPQHF
TRBJ2-7	.	TRBV7-9	.	TGTGCCAGCAGCTACCGGGGGGCCTGGGAGCAGTACTTC	CASSYRGAWEQYF
TRBJ1-1	.	TRBV10-3	.	TGTGCCATCAGCCGAGGGGAGGGGAACACTGAAGCTTTCTTT	CAISRGEGNTEAFF
TRBJ2-7	.	TRBV7-8	.	TGTGCCAGCAGCTTAGCTCTGCTAGCGCTCTCCTACGAGCAGTACTTC	CASSLALLALSYEQYF
TRBJ1-1	.	TRBV18	.	TGTGCCAGCTCACCAGAGGGGAACACTGAAGCTTTCTTT	CASSPEGNTEAFF
TRBJ2-1	TRBD2	TRBV11-2	.	TGTGCCAGCAGCTTCTCCCCGGGGACTAGCGCCCGGCGGTGGGGTGAGCAGTTCTTC	CASSFSPGTSARRWGEQFF
TRBJ2-5	.	TRBV19	.	TGTGCCAGTAGTCCGCGAGATCAAGAGACCCAGTACTTC	CASSPRDQETQYF
TRBJ2-7	.	TRBV15	.	TGTGCCACCAGCAGAGAAGGGCCCTTCTACGAGCAGTACTTC	CATSREGPFYEQYF
TRBJ1-1	.	TRBV18	.	TGTGCCAGCTCCCCAACACCCCCAGGCCGGAACACTGAAGCTTTCTTT	CASSPTPPGRNTEAFF
TRBJ2-5	TRBD2	TRBV19	once	TGTGCCAGTAGTATTGGGACTAGCGGGGGGGCCTGGCAAGAGACCCAGTACTTC	CASSIGTSGGAWQETQYF
TRBJ2-3	TRBD2	TRBV5-1	.	TGCGCCAGCAGCTTGGACGCGGGAGTCACAGATACGCAGTATTTT	CASSLDAGVTDTQYF
TRBJ1-6	TRBD1	TRBV11-1	.	TGTGCCAGCAGCATTAGCTCGACAGGGGTAGGAAATTCACCCCTCCACTTT	CASSISSTGVGNSPLHF
TRBJ2-5	TRBD1	TRBV13	.	TGTGCCAGCAGCTTAGGGACAGGGAAAGAGACCCAGTACTTC	CASSLGTGKETQYF
TRBJ2-7	.	TRBV7-2	.	TGTGCCAGCAGCTTAATGGGACTGGGCTACGAGCAGTACTTC	CASSLMGLGYEQYF
TRBJ1-1	.	TRBV6-6	.	TGTGCCAGCAGTTCATTACCGGGGGCGGACACTGAAGCTTTCTTT	CASSSLPGADTEAFF